These T cell receptor beta chains were read from a single sample in a study of blood T cell repertoires in COVID-19. The data were produced by immunoSEQ multiplex PCR, yet TCRdb's version contains in-frame clones alone and is incomplete. The sample yields fewer than 250,000 clones, 83% seen once. The sequenced sample consisted of PBMCs or T cells enriched from blood (not recorded which). Receptor source: a woman aged 45 to 65 who had been exposed to COVID-19. CDR3s include the opening cysteine and the closing phenylalanine or tryptophan. Fields, in order: D gene, V gene, J gene, clone size, CDR3 DNA, CDR3 protein. The D gene is left open where the match is weak. The size entry is marked missing in some rows and otherwise reads once, few, many or a size class.

D: .; V: TRBV29-1; J: TRBJ1-2; size: .; DNA: TGCAGCGTTGAAGAACCGGGGAACTATGGCTACACCTTC; CDR3: CSVEEPGNYGYTF
D: .; V: TRBV28; J: TRBJ1-5; size: .; DNA: TGTGCCAGCAGCACCCGATGGACAGCCCTATTAAACAATCAGCCCCAGCATTTT; CDR3: CASSTRWTALLNNQPQHF
D: .; V: TRBV2; J: TRBJ1-2; size: .; DNA: TGTGCCAGCAGTTCCAGGAACTATGGCTACACCTTC; CDR3: CASSSRNYGYTF
D: .; V: TRBV6-2/TRBV6-3; J: TRBJ2-5; size: .; DNA: TGTGCCAGCAGTTACTCGGGGGGTGGGGAGACCCAGTACTTC; CDR3: CASSYSGGGETQYF
D: TRBD1; V: TRBV19; J: TRBJ1-5; size: .; DNA: TGTGCCAGTAGGCTGCAGGGGGCCGGGAGCAATCAGCCCCAGCATTTT; CDR3: CASRLQGAGSNQPQHF
D: TRBD2; V: TRBV29-1; J: TRBJ2-7; size: .; DNA: TGCAGCGTTGGGGAGGGGCAGCAGTACTTC; CDR3: CSVGEGQQYF
D: .; V: TRBV4-3; J: TRBJ1-2; size: once; DNA: TGCGCCAGCAGCCAAGAAAGGGGGATGTACTATGGCTACACCTTC; CDR3: CASSQERGMYYGYTF
D: .; V: TRBV6-5; J: TRBJ2-1; size: .; DNA: TGTGCCAGCAGTTACCGACGGGATGAGCAGTTCTTC; CDR3: CASSYRRDEQFF
D: TRBD1; V: TRBV19; J: TRBJ1-5; size: .; DNA: TGTGCCACAGGGGGTTATACGAATCAGCCCCAGCATTTT; CDR3: CATGGYTNQPQHF
D: TRBD2; V: TRBV18; J: TRBJ2-3; size: .; DNA: TGTGCCAGCTCACCGAGCGGGGGGGCAGATACGCAGTATTTT; CDR3: CASSPSGGADTQYF
D: .; V: TRBV21-1; J: TRBJ1-4; size: .; DNA: TGTGCCAGCAGCAAGACAGGGTTGGGTGAAAAACTGTTTTTT; CDR3: CASSKTGLGEKLFF
D: .; V: TRBV2; J: TRBJ1-3; size: .; DNA: TGTGCCAGCAGTGATCAGGGCGCTGGAAACACCATATATTTT; CDR3: CASSDQGAGNTIYF
D: TRBD1; V: TRBV5-1; J: TRBJ2-3; size: .; DNA: TGCGCCAGCAGCCTCGACAGGGAAGATGGTACGCAGTATTTT; CDR3: CASSLDREDGTQYF
D: .; V: TRBV12-3/TRBV12-4; J: TRBJ1-2; size: .; DNA: TGTGCCAGCAGTTTGAGACAGTTCTATGGCTACACCTTC; CDR3: CASSLRQFYGYTF
D: .; V: TRBV2; J: TRBJ1-1; size: once; DNA: TGTGCCAGCGCGGCGGGGGGTGGCACTGAAGCTTTCTTT; CDR3: CASAAGGGTEAFF
D: TRBD1; V: TRBV6-2/TRBV6-3; J: TRBJ1-5; size: .; DNA: TGTGCCAGCAGTCTACAGGGGATGCAGCCCCAGCATTTT; CDR3: CASSLQGMQPQHF
D: .; V: TRBV27; J: TRBJ2-1; size: .; DNA: TGTGCCAGCAGTACGCCCTTAGCTGGCTCCTACAATGAGCAGTTCTTC; CDR3: CASSTPLAGSYNEQFF
D: TRBD1; V: TRBV27; J: TRBJ2-5; size: once; DNA: TGTGCCAGCAGTCCGGACAGGGGAGGTTTTATTGGGAAGACCCAGTACTTC; CDR3: CASSPDRGGFIGKTQYF
D: TRBD1; V: TRBV30; J: TRBJ1-2; size: once; DNA: TGTGCCTGGAACGCAGGGGGGTCTGGCTACACCTTC; CDR3: CAWNAGGSGYTF
D: .; V: TRBV3-1/TRBV3-2; J: TRBJ1-3; size: few; DNA: TGTGCCAGCAGCCAAGACAGCGCGGGAAACACCATATATTTT; CDR3: CASSQDSAGNTIYF
D: .; V: TRBV24-1; J: TRBJ2-1; size: .; DNA: TGTGCCACCAGTGGAGGAGGGGTCAATGAGCAGTTCTTC; CDR3: CATSGGGVNEQFF
D: .; V: TRBV16; J: TRBJ2-2; size: .; DNA: TGTGCCAGCAGCCCGCGGCAGGGGAACACCGGGGAGCTGTTTTTT; CDR3: CASSPRQGNTGELFF
D: .; V: TRBV6-5; J: TRBJ1-1; size: .; DNA: TGTGCCAGCGGGGCGGCAGGGGAAACTGAAGCTTTCTTT; CDR3: CASGAAGETEAFF
D: .; V: TRBV10-3; J: TRBJ2-5; size: .; DNA: TGTGCCATCAGAGACATCCGTCAACAAGAGACCCAGTACTTC; CDR3: CAIRDIRQQETQYF
D: .; V: TRBV11-2; J: TRBJ1-4; size: .; DNA: TGTGCCAGCAGCCTAGAGTGGCAGGGGAATGAAAAACTGTTTTTT; CDR3: CASSLEWQGNEKLFF
D: .; V: TRBV30; J: TRBJ2-1; size: .; DNA: TGTGCCTGGAGTGCGGGTGCGGGCCCCTACAATGAGCAGTTCTTC; CDR3: CAWSAGAGPYNEQFF
D: .; V: TRBV18; J: TRBJ1-3; size: .; DNA: TGTGCCAGCTCTCAGGACAGCTCTGGAAACACCATATATTTT; CDR3: CASSQDSSGNTIYF
D: .; V: TRBV2; J: TRBJ1-5; size: few; DNA: TGTGCCAGCAGGGGCCCCGGGGGGGTGGGCCAGCCCCAGCATTTT; CDR3: CASRGPGGVGQPQHF
D: .; V: TRBV19; J: TRBJ1-4; size: .; DNA: TGTGCCAGTAGGCCCCGCTTCCGCGGACAGAATGAAAAACTGTTTTTT; CDR3: CASRPRFRGQNEKLFF
D: .; V: TRBV5-6; J: TRBJ1-2; size: .; DNA: TGTGCCAGCAAGACAGGCCTTACTAACTATGGCTACACCTTC; CDR3: CASKTGLTNYGYTF
D: .; V: TRBV5-5; J: TRBJ1-1; size: .; DNA: TGTGCCAGCAGCTGGAGGGCGGAGGCTGAAGCTTTCTTT; CDR3: CASSWRAEAEAFF
D: TRBD2; V: TRBV19; J: TRBJ2-5; size: .; DNA: TGTGCCAGTAGTGCCCTATCTAGCGGGGGGCAAGAGACCCAGTACTTC; CDR3: CASSALSSGGQETQYF
D: .; V: TRBV24-1; J: TRBJ2-1; size: .; DNA: TGTGCCACCAGTGATCTCAATGAGCAGTTCTTC; CDR3: CATSDLNEQFF
D: TRBD2; V: TRBV6-1; J: TRBJ2-1; size: .; DNA: TGTGCCAGCAGTGAACTAGCGGGGGGCCGGGGCAATGAGCAGTTCTTC; CDR3: CASSELAGGRGNEQFF
D: .; V: TRBV23-1; J: TRBJ1-1; size: .; DNA: TGCGCCAGCAGGCCACAGGGAATGGACACTGAAGCTTTCTTT; CDR3: CASRPQGMDTEAFF
D: .; V: TRBV18; J: TRBJ2-3; size: .; DNA: TGTGCCAGCTCACCTACACAGGCTAGCACAGATACGCAGTATTTT; CDR3: CASSPTQASTDTQYF
D: TRBD2; V: TRBV27; J: TRBJ2-3; size: .; DNA: TGTGCCTCGGGGAGGGAGGTAGATACGCAGTATTTT; CDR3: CASGREVDTQYF
D: .; V: TRBV15; J: TRBJ1-6; size: few; DNA: TGTGCCACAGGCACAGGTCCTAATTCACCCCTCCACTTT; CDR3: CATGTGPNSPLHF
D: .; V: TRBV29-1; J: TRBJ2-1; size: .; DNA: TGCAGCGTTGGGACTCCTTACAATGAGCAGTTCTTC; CDR3: CSVGTPYNEQFF
D: .; V: TRBV12-3/TRBV12-4; J: TRBJ1-2; size: .; DNA: TGTGCCAGCGGAAAGGGGAACTATGGCTACACCTTC; CDR3: CASGKGNYGYTF
D: .; V: TRBV18; J: TRBJ1-1; size: .; DNA: TGTGCCACGTTATCGGACTACACTGAAGCTTTCTTT; CDR3: CATLSDYTEAFF
D: .; V: TRBV19; J: TRBJ2-2; size: .; DNA: TGTGCCAGTAGTATAGGTGGGCCCACCGGGGAGCTGTTTTTT; CDR3: CASSIGGPTGELFF
D: TRBD1; V: TRBV5-1; J: TRBJ1-6; size: .; DNA: TGCGCCAGCAGCTTGGACAGGGGACCTTCACCCCTCCACTTT; CDR3: CASSLDRGPSPLHF
D: TRBD1; V: TRBV2; J: TRBJ2-1; size: .; DNA: TGTGCCAGCTGGAAGGACAGGCCATCCCATCGGTACAATGAGCAGTTCTTC; CDR3: CASWKDRPSHRYNEQFF
D: .; V: TRBV10-3; J: TRBJ2-1; size: .; DNA: TGTGCCATCAGTGAGTCGGGAGAGACCTACAATGAGCAGTTCTTC; CDR3: CAISESGETYNEQFF
D: .; V: TRBV7-9; J: TRBJ1-6; size: .; DNA: TGTGCCAGCAGCTTAGGGAGCACGGGACTGCTAAATTCACCCCTCCACTTT; CDR3: CASSLGSTGLLNSPLHF
D: .; V: TRBV2; J: TRBJ1-5; size: .; DNA: TGTGCCAGCAGTGAAAAATCTAACTTCAGGGGAGAGGGTCAGCCCCAGCATTTT; CDR3: CASSEKSNFRGEGQPQHF
D: TRBD1; V: TRBV10-2; J: TRBJ2-2; size: .; DNA: TGCGCCAGCAGTGGGCGGACAGGGGGCTCATTTGCGAACACCGGGGAGCTGTTTTTT; CDR3: CASSGRTGGSFANTGELFF
D: .; V: TRBV7-9; J: TRBJ1-5; size: .; DNA: TGTGCCAGCAGCTTATTTGGACAGCCCCAGCCCCAGCATTTT; CDR3: CASSLFGQPQPQHF
D: .; V: TRBV20-1; J: TRBJ1-1; size: .; DNA: TGCAGTGCTCTAGGACTTACTGAAGCTTTCTTT; CDR3: CSALGLTEAFF
D: TRBD1; V: TRBV5-6; J: TRBJ2-1; size: .; DNA: TGTGCCAGCAGCTTGGGGCCAGGGGGCTTCAATGAGCAGTTCTTC; CDR3: CASSLGPGGFNEQFF
D: .; V: TRBV3-1/TRBV3-2; J: TRBJ2-5; size: once; DNA: TGTGCCAGCAGCCACAGGAAGCAACAAGAGACCCAGTACTTC; CDR3: CASSHRKQQETQYF
D: TRBD1; V: TRBV5-1; J: TRBJ2-1; size: .; DNA: TGCGCCAGCAGCTCCGGGACAGGGTATTACAATGAGCAGTTCTTC; CDR3: CASSSGTGYYNEQFF
D: TRBD1; V: TRBV29-1; J: TRBJ1-2; size: once; DNA: TGCAGCGTTGAAGGAACAAGGGACAGGGGAGCTAATGGCTACACCTTC; CDR3: CSVEGTRDRGANGYTF
D: .; V: TRBV5-5; J: TRBJ2-5; size: .; DNA: TGTGCCAGCAGCTTGATCCCGGGAGAGACCCAGTACTTC; CDR3: CASSLIPGETQYF